The 20 T cell receptor beta chains in this list originate from one sample, sequenced in a study of response to subunit inactivated influenza vaccine. Using its own MiXCR run on the RT-PCR reads, TCRdb lists one record per CDR3 protein. The data hold hundreds of thousands of distinct CDR3 sequences, with about a fifth observed a single time. Sequences were derived from PBMCs from blood, sampled approximately 5 days after vaccination. The receptors were sampled from a man aged 45-60 years who received an inactivated influenza vaccine.

This clonotype was detected many times. The CDR3 region has the DNA TGTGCCAGCAGCCTCGGGTCGATCTACGAGCAGTACTTC. Translation: CASSLGSIYEQYF. The rearrangement joins TRBV27 to TRBJ2-7; D is unresolved. Between the trimmed V and J ends, which lost 6 bases and 3 bases, there was a span of 12 bases. Germline CDR1 MNHEY, CDR2 SMNVEV (reference sequence). There are 13 residues in the CDR3.

The genes are TRBV7-6 and TRBJ2-6; 8 bases map to TRBD1. Losses at the gene ends were 1 base for V and 2 bases for J; bases not matched to a gene: 10. CDR1 and CDR2 from the germline V gene are SGHVS and FNYEAQ. CDR3 length: 19 amino acids. The CDR3 DNA reads as TGTGCCAGCAGCTTAGAGGCAGGGGGCGAATTTGCTGGGGCCAACGTCCTGACTTTC. Protein sequence: CASSLEAGGEFAGANVLTF.

This sequence joins TRBV7-8 and TRBJ2-1; D may correspond to TRBD1 or TRBD2 (5 bases each). Germline V gene data show CDR1 as SGHVS and CDR2 as FQNEAQ. V was cut by 6 bases and J by 5 bases, with 17 bases left in between. There are 15 residues in the CDR3. CDR3 residues: CASSNQRWGHNEQFF. The CDR3 nucleotides are TGTGCCAGCAGTAATCAGCGTTGGGGACACAATGAGCAGTTCTTC.

This clonotype has a count of ten or more. Here the CDR3 DNA reads TGTGCCAGCAGTCGTCTAGCGGGGGGGGCCTACGAGCAGTACTTC. It specifies CASSRLAGGAYEQYF. The chain carries TRBV28 and TRBJ2-7; 12 nucleotides agree with TRBD2. With 5 bases clipped from V and 2 bases from J, the junction kept 4 bases outside the gene matches. This CDR3 has 15 residues. In germline, CDR1 is MDHEN, CDR2 SYDVKM.

The chain is built from TRBV7-9 and TRBJ2-2; D is unclear. This CDR3 spans 15 amino acids. CDR1 SEHNR and CDR2 FQNEAQ come from the germline V gene (reference sequence). V was cut by 5 bases and J by 1 base, with 11 bases left in between. The CDR3 sequence is CASSRGTVNTGELFF. As DNA, the CDR3 is TGTGCCAGCAGCCGAGGCACGGTGAACACCGGGGAGCTGTTTTTT.

The chain uses TRBV11-2 and TRBJ1-1; 9 bases align to TRBD1. Germline V gene data show CDR1 as SGHAT and CDR2 as FQNNGV. Losses at the gene ends were 2 bases for V and 4 bases for J; bases not matched to a gene: 5. CDR3 length: 15 amino acids. The CDR3 here is CASSLIGTGSTEAFF. The CDR3 nucleotides read TGTGCCAGCAGCTTAATTGGGACAGGGTCCACTGAAGCTTTCTTT.

The chain combines TRBV25-1 with TRBJ2-5, with 9 positions matching TRBD1. This CDR3 comprises 16 residues. Germline CDR1 is MGHDK and CDR2 is SYGVNS. V dropped 4 bases and J dropped 2; count of bases not matched to a gene: 8. Here the CDR3 DNA reads TGTGCCAGCAGTGTTCGGGACAGGGAAGGGCAAGAGACCCAGTACTTC. Its translation is CASSVRDREGQETQYF.

This clonotype was recorded a few times. This chain links TRBV6-2 or TRBV6-3 with TRBJ2-5; a possible D gene is TRBD2 (7 bases). This CDR3 is 16 amino acids long. V was clipped by 0 bases and J by 2 bases, with 13 bases between them. CDR1 is MNHEY and CDR2 is SVGEGT in the germline V gene. DNA of the CDR3: TGTGCCAGCAGTTACTCGACGGGGGGCTCACAAGAGACCCAGTACTTC. Its translation is CASSYSTGGSQETQYF.

The genes are TRBV20-1 and TRBJ2-7, with 13 bases fitting TRBD2. The CDR3 covers 14 residues. Germline V gene sequence: CDR1 DFQATT, CDR2 SNEGSKA (reference sequence). Germline trimming cut 6 bases from V and 4 bases from J; bases unmatched to any gene: 6. The DNA of the CDR3 is TGCAGTGCGCAGGGACTAGCGGGATTATACGAGCAGTACTTC. Its translation: CSAQGLAGLYEQYF.

This clonotype was observed a handful of times. The rearrangement joins TRBV12-3 or TRBV12-4 to TRBJ2-3, with 12 bases aligning to TRBD1. This CDR3 region has 15 residues. The trim removed 6 bases at V and 5 bases at J, leaving 6 bases unmatched. CDR3 sequence reads: CASSQGQGALDTQYF. CDR3 DNA: TGTGCCAGCAGCCAGGGACAGGGGGCTTTAGATACGCAGTATTTT.

This clonotype was observed many times. The chain uses TRBV20-1 and TRBJ2-7; D is ambiguous. V was pared by 0 bases and J by 3 bases, with 6 bases between. Germline V gene data show CDR1 as DFQATT and CDR2 as SNEGSKA (reference sequence). The CDR3 has 12 residues. CDR3 coding DNA: TGCAGTGCTAGAGATGGCGGCTACGAGCAGTACTTC. Protein product: CSARDGGYEQYF.

This clonotype was seen ten or more times. V is TRBV4-1 and J is TRBJ1-1; the match to TRBD1 covers 7 bases. The length of the CDR3 is 15 residues. Germline V gene sequence: CDR1 MGHRA, CDR2 YSYEKL. Germline trimming cut 4 bases from V and 3 bases from J; bases unmatched to any gene: 8. CDR3 protein: CASSRKKTGDTEAFF. The CDR3 DNA reads TGCGCCAGCAGCCGAAAGAAAACAGGGGACACTGAAGCTTTCTTT.

This clonotype was picked up a small number of times. The chain employs TRBV5-6 and TRBJ2-1; 7 nucleotides line up with TRBD2. The CDR3 has 16 amino acids. Germline V gene lookup returns CDR1 SGHDT and CDR2 YYEEEE. The J segment lost 5 bases and the V segment lost 3 bases, leaving 11 bases of the junction unmatched. The CDR3 nucleotides are TGTGCCAGCAGCTCTAATAGCGGGCCCAGAAACAATGAGCAGTTCTTC. It yields the protein CASSSNSGPRNNEQFF.

This clonotype occurred a few times. The rearrangement uses TRBV20-1 and TRBJ2-5, with a tentative D call TRBD2 (7 bases). Germline V gene data show CDR1 as DFQATT and CDR2 as SNEGSKA (reference sequence). V lost 6 bases and J lost 1, with 21 bases in between. CDR3 length equals 16 residues. The CDR3 DNA follows: TGCAGTGCCAGTCGTTCACAGGGAGGGGCCCAAGAGACCCAGTACTTC. This gives the protein CSASRSQGGAQETQYF.

The genes are TRBV15 and TRBJ1-5, with D unclear. V was trimmed by 3 bases and J by 6 bases, leaving 15 bases between them. The V gene's germline CDR1 is LNHNV and CDR2 YYDKDF (reference sequence). This CDR3 region has 15 residues. The CDR3 spells CATSSRANLGQPQHF. The CDR3 bases are TGTGCCACCAGCAGCCGAGCTAACCTCGGTCAGCCCCAGCATTTT.

The chain combines TRBV7-9 with TRBJ2-7, with D tentatively TRBD2 (6 bases). Germline CDR1 SEHNR, CDR2 FQNEAQ (reference sequence). The CDR3 has 13 amino acids. Trimming cost V 5 bases and J 5 bases, with 13 bases left between them. The CDR3 nucleotides are TGTGCCAGCAGCCACCCGGGGGTCCACGAGCAGTACTTC. It is translated as CASSHPGVHEQYF.

The chain employs TRBV6-1 and TRBJ2-5; D call uncertain. Germline V gives CDR1 MNHNS, CDR2 SASEGT. The length of the CDR3 is 14 residues. The V gene lost 6 bases and the J gene lost 1 base, with 12 bases spanning the gap. The CDR3 DNA follows: TGTGCCAGCAGACCTCCCTTGGCCCAAGAGACCCAGTACTTC. Translation: CASRPPLAQETQYF.

This chain connects TRBV18 to TRBJ2-7; D uncertain. The CDR3 covers 13 residues. V was shortened by 3 bases and J by 2 bases, with 8 bases between the two germline ends. Germline V CDR1 and CDR2: KGHSH, LQKENI. The CDR3 reads CASSPAHPYEQYF. The CDR3 nucleotides read TGTGCCAGCTCACCGGCACATCCCTACGAGCAGTACTTC.

The chain recombines TRBV29-1 with TRBJ1-3, with TRBD1 matching over 7 bases. Per germline, CDR1 SQVTM and CDR2 ANQGSEA. The V and J ends lost 5 bases and 3 bases, in that order; junction bases with no gene match: 4. The CDR3 has 13 residues. The DNA of the CDR3 is TGCAGCGTTACTCGGACAGGTGGAAACACCATATATTTT. It encodes CSVTRTGGNTIYF.

This sequence joins TRBV7-3 and TRBJ2-2; 8 bases align to TRBD2. This CDR3 has 17 amino acids. J was trimmed by 7 bases and V by 1 base; bases with no gene match: 11. The germline V gene encodes CDR1 SGHTA and CDR2 FQGTGA. The CDR3 bases are TGTGCCAGCAGCTTAAGTAGCGTGGCGGGAGGTCACGGGGAGCTGTTTTTT. Amino acid sequence: CASSLSSVAGGHGELFF.